This T cell receptor (beta chain) appears in the sequencing data of a study of blood T cell repertoires in COVID-19 (dated by TCRdb to 2019 to 2021). With regard to the full study: The collaborator samples originated in the United States, Italy and Spain and spanned the acute and convalescent phases of COVID-19. The prospective study material was composed of cDNA or gDNA derived from T cells, B-cell-depleted T cells, or PBMCs. The dataset comprised deeply sampled blood TCRbeta repertoires from subjects exposed to, actively infected with, or recovered from COVID-19. A freely available public database, intended as a resource for researchers studying the immune response to SARS-CoV-2, is where the repertoires were released. The samples were drawn from two sources: the first 160 participants of the ongoing ImmuneRACE study, and fewer than 1,500 subjects contributed by 6 global collaborators. A de-identified subject ID, COVID-19 status, age in years and sex were almost always included in the sample metadata. Where HLA class I and class II types were available, the types were taken from metadata supplied by the sample provider, not from assay-based typing. Broader findings and caveats from the paper: Clinical and demographic metadata were provided uncurated, with the amount varying by source and participant.

TCRbeta CDR3 regions were amplified from genomic DNA by means of the immunoSEQ Assay, a bias-controlled multiplex PCR. The authors' pipeline ran thus. The number of nucleated cells in each sample was estimated from the amplification of reference gene primers within the assay. To quantify the absolute abundance of each unique TCRbeta CDR3 rearrangement, sequence reads were collapsed and filtered. For each sample, productive Simpson clonality was calculated as the square root of Simpson's diversity index across productive rearrangements. Entries here come from immuneACCESS through TCRdb and include only in-frame sequences with V and J called. Some clones fail to appear in such tables; in the studies checked, an unresolved V gene covers under half of the shortfall, and the cause of the remainder is unknown. V and J calls and clone size follow that table, whereas D and trimming were derived from the DNA. The sample data list 120,000 to 150,000 clones, and 65% to 85% of these were observed just once. Around 13% of the sample rests with the top ten.

About this clone: No antigen is known for it. No base-level quality is on record; no much larger clone is a single base apart.

Collaborating institutions collected whole blood in K2EDTA tubes following their own protocols. For TCRbeta analysis, collaborator samples were shipped as frozen whole blood, as isolated PBMCs, or as DNA extracted from either sample type. The origin of this receptor is a man aged 55 to 69 with active or convalescent COVID-19. What was sequenced was peripheral blood.

The CDR3 protein is CASSFRGDGYTF. The DNA reads TGTGCCAGCAGTTTTAGGGGCGATGGCTACACCTTC. Recombination joined TRBV27 with TRBJ1-2; the D gene is possibly TRBD1, with 5 bases matching. From the cysteine up to the phenylalanine, the CDR3 has a length of 12 residues. Just the 36-base CDR3 DNA is kept, in frame starting at base 1. The germline V gene (reference sequence) provides CDR1 MNHEY and CDR2 SMNVEV. The trim is 3 bases for V and 6 bases for J, with a gap of 8 bases between the germline ends.